Below, one T cell receptor (beta chain) is given with its context. The data originate from a study of CD8+ T cells in alopecia areata. As for the study in general: Tofacitinib dosing lasted 6 to 18 months, which was then followed by 6 months off drug.

Once RNA had been extracted, it was reverse transcribed into cDNA to act as the sequencing template. Measured with immunoSEQ multiplex PCR; TCRdb has only the in-frame clones, and not every one. Here the sample spans over 120,000 clones, around 49% being singletons. Peripheral blood and lesional scalp punch biopsies came from alopecia areata patients. V shed 0 bases and J 7 bases; nucleotides not matched to a gene: 3. The CDR3 is made up of 14 amino acids. The germline V gene has CDR1 MNHNY and CDR2 SVGAGI (reference sequence). V and J are TRBV6-6 and TRBJ2-1; 7 positions agree with TRBD1. The receptor's source is a human donor with alopecia areata. The sequenced sample was CD4+ T cells sorted from blood, obtained at week 0. CDR3 nucleotides: TGTGCCAGCAGTTACTCAAGGGGGCGGAATGAGCAGTTCTTC. Translation gives CASSYSRGRNEQFF.